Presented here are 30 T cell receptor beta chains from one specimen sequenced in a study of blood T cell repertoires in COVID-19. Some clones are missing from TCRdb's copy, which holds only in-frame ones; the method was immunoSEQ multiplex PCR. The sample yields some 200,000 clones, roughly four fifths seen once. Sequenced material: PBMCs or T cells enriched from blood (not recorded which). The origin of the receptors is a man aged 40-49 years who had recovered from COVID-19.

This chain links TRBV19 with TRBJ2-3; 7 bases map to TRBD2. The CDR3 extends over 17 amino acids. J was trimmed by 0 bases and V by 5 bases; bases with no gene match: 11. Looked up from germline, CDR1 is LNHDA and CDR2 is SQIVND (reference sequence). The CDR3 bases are TGTGCCAGTAGTGGTAAGGGGAGCGGGATGAGCACAGATACGCAGTATTTT. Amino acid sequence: CASSGKGSGMSTDTQYF. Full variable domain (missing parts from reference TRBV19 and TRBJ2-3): DGGITQSPKYLFRKEGQNVTLSCEQNLNHDAMYWYRQDPGQGLRLIYYSQIVNDFQKGDIAEGYSVSREKKESFPLTVTSAQKNPTAFYLCASSGKGSGMSTDTQYFGPGTRLTVL.

The CDR3 loop is CASSGSAQSGDNEQFF. The DNA for the CDR3 is TGTGCCAGCAGCGGGTCGGCGCAATCGGGGGACAATGAGCAGTTCTTC. The chain couples TRBV7-6 to TRBJ2-1, with D maybe TRBD2 (6 bases). The germline CDR1 and CDR2 sequences are SGHVS and FNYEAQ. The CDR3 extends over 16 amino acids. V was trimmed by 5 bases and J by 5 bases, leaving 19 bases between them.

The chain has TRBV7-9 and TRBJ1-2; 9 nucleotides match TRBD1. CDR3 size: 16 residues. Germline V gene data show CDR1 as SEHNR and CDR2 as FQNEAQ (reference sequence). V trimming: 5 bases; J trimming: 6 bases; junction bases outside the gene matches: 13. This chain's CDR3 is CASSPVVNRGLNGYTF. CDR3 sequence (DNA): TGTGCCAGCAGCCCGGTTGTGAACAGGGGGCTCAATGGCTACACCTTC. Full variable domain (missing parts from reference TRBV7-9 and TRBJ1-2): DTGVSQNPRHKITKRGQNVTFRCDPISEHNRLYWYRQTLGQGPEFLTYFQNEAQLEKSRLLSDRFSAERPKGSFSTLEIQRTEQGDSAMYLCASSPVVNRGLNGYTFGSGTRLTVV.

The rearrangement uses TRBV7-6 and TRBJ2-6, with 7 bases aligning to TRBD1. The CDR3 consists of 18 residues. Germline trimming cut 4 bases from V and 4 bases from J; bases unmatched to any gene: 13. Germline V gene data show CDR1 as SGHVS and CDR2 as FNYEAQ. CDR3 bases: TGTGCCAGCAGCTCCCGAAGAGGGGGCTTAGAAGGGGCCAACGTCCTGACTTTC. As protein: CASSSRRGGLEGANVLTF.

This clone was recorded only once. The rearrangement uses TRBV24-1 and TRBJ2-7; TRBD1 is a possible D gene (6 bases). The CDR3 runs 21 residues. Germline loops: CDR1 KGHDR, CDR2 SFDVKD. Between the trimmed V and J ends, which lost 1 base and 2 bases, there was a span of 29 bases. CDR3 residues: CATSDFVGGGAPVWGPYEQYV. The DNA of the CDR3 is TGTGCCACCAGTGATTTTGTGGGTGGGGGCGCCCCGGTTTGGGGCCCCTACGAGCAGTACGTC.

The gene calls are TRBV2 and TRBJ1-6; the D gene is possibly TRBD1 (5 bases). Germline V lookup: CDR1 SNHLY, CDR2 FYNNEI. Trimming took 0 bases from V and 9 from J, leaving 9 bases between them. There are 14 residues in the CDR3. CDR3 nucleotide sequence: TGTGCCAGCAGTGAAGCAGGGGTCCGTTCACCCCTCCACTTT. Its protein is CASSEAGVRSPLHF.

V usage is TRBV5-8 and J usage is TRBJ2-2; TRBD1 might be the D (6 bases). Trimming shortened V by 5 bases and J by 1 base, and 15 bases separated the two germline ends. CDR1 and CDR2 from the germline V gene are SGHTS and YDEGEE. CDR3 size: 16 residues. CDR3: CASRDVRDMNTGELFF. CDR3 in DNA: TGTGCCAGCAGGGACGTACGGGACATGAACACCGGGGAGCTGTTTTTT.

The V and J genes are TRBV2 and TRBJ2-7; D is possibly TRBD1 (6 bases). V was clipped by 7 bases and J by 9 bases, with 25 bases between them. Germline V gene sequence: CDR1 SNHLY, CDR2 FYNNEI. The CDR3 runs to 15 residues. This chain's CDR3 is CASIRSELRQDGQYF. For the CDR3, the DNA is TGTGCCAGCATTCGGTCGGAATTGAGACAGGATGGGCAGTACTTC.

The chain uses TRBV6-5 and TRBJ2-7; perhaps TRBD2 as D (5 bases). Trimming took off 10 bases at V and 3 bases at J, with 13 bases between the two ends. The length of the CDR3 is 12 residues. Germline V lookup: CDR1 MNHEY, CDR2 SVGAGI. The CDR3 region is CATRHGDYEQYF. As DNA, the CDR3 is TGTGCCACAAGACACGGGGACTACGAGCAGTACTTC.

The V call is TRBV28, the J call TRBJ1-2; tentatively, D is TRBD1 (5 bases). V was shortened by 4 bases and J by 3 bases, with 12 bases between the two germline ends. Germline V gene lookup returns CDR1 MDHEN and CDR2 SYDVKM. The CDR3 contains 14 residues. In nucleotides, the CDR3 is TGTGCCAGCAGTTACGGGCAGGGCGACTATGGCTACACCTTC. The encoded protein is CASSYGQGDYGYTF.

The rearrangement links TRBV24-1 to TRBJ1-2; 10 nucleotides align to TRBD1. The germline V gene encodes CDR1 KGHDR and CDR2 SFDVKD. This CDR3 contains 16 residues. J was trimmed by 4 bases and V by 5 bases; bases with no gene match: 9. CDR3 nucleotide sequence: TGTGCCACCAGTGGGAGACAGGGGGCGCAAACCTATGGCTACACCTTC. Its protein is CATSGRQGAQTYGYTF.

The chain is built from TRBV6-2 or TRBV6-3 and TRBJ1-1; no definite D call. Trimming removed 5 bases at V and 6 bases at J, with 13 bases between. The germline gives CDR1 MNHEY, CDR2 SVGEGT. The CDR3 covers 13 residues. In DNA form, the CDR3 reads TGTGCCAGCAGTCTCCACTTGAGGGCTGAAGCTTTCTTT. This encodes CASSLHLRAEAFF.

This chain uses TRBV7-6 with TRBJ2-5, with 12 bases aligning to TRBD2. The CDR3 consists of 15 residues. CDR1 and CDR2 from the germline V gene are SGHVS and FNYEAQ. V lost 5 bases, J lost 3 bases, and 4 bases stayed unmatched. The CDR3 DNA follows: TGTGCCAGCAGCCCCCGGACTAGCGGGAAAGAGACCCAGTACTTC. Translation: CASSPRTSGKETQYF.

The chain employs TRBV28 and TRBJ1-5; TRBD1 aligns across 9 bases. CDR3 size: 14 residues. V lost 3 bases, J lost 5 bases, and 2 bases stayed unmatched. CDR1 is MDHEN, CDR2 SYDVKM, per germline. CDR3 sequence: CASSLGQGDQPQHF. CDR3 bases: TGTGCCAGCAGTTTGGGACAGGGAGATCAGCCCCAGCATTTT.

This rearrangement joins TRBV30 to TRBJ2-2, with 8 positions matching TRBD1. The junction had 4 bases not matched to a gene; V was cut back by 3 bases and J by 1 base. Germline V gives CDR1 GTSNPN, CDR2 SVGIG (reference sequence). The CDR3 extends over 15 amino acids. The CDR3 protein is CAWSTGQVNTGELFF. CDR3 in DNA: TGTGCCTGGAGCACGGGACAGGTGAACACCGGGGAGCTGTTTTTT. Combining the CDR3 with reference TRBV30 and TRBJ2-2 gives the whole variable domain SQTIHQWPATLVQPVGSPLSLECTVEGTSNPNLYWYRQAAGRGLQLLFYSVGIGQISSEVPQNLSASRPQDRQFILSSKKLLLSDSGFYLCAWSTGQVNTGELFFGEGSRLTVL.

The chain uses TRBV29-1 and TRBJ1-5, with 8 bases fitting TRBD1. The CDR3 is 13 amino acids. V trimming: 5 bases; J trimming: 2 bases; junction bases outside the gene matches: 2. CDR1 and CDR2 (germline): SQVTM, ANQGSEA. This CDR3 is CSVTDRGNQPQHF. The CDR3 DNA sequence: TGCAGCGTTACGGACAGGGGCAATCAGCCCCAGCATTTT.

This CDR3 reads CASRAWDRGPNEQFF. CDR3 coding DNA: TGCGCCAGCAGAGCCTGGGACAGGGGGCCCAATGAGCAGTTCTTC. This chain links TRBV10-1 with TRBJ2-1; 12 nucleotides agree with TRBD1. Trimming at V came to 6 bases and at J to 6 bases, leaving 6 bases not matched to a gene. Germline V CDR1 and CDR2: WNHNN, SYGVQD (reference sequence). CDR3 length equals 15 residues.

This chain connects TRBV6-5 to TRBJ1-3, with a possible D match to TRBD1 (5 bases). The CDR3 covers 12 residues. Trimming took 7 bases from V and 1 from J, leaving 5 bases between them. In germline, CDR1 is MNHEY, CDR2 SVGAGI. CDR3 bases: TGTGCCAGCACAGGGTCTGGAAACACCATATATTTT. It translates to CASTGSGNTIYF.

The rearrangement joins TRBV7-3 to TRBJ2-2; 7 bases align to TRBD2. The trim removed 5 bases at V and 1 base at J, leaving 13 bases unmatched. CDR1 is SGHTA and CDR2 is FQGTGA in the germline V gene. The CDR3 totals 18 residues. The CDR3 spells CASSPGPTSAENTGELFF. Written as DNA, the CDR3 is TGTGCCAGCAGCCCCGGCCCCACTAGCGCTGAGAACACCGGGGAGCTGTTTTTT.

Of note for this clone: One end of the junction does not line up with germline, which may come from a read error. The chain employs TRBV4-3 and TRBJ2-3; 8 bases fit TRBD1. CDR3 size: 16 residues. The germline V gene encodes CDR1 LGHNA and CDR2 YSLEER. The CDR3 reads CASSQDRAGGTDTQYF. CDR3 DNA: TGCGCCAGCAGCCAAGATAGGGCAGGGGGCACCGATACGCAGTATTTT.

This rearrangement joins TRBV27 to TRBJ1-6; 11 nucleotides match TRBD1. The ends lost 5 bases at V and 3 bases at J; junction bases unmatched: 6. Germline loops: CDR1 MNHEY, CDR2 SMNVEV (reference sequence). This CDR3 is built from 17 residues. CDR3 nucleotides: TGTGCCAGCAGTCTGCGGACAGGGGGCAACTATAATTCACCCCTCCACTTT. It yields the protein CASSLRTGGNYNSPLHF.

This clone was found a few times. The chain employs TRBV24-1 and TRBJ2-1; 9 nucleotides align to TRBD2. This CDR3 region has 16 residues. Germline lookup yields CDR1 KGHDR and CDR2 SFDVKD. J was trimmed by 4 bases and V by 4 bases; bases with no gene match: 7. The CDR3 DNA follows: TGTGCCACCAGTGACCCTGGACTAGCGCATTACAATGAGCAGTTCTTC. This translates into CATSDPGLAHYNEQFF.

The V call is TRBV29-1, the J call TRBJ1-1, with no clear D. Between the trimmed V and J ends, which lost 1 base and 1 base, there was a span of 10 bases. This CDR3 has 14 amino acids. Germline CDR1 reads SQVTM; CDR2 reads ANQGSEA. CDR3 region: CSVEVVGRNTEAFF. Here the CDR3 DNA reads TGCAGCGTTGAAGTGGTAGGGAGGAACACTGAAGCTTTCTTT.

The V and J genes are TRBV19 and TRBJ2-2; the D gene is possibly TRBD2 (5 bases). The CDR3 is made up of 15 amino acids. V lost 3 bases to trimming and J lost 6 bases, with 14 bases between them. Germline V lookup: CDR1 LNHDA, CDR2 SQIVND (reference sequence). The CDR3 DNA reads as TGTGCCAGTAGTATTCTAAGAATGGGAGCCGGGGAGCTGTTTTTT. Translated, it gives CASSILRMGAGELFF.

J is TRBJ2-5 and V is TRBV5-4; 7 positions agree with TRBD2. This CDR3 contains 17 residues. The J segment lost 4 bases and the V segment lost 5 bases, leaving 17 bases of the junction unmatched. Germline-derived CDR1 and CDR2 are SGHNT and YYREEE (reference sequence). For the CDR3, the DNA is TGTGCCAGCAGTACCAAAGTGGGGGGGGGTCTTGGAGAGACCCAGTACTTC. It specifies CASSTKVGGGLGETQYF.

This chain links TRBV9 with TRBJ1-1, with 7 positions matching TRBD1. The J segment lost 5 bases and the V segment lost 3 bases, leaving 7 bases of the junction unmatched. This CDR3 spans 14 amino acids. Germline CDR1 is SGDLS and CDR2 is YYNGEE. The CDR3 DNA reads TGTGCCAGCAGCGACCTCTGGGACAGAACTGAAGCTTTCTTT. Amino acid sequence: CASSDLWDRTEAFF.

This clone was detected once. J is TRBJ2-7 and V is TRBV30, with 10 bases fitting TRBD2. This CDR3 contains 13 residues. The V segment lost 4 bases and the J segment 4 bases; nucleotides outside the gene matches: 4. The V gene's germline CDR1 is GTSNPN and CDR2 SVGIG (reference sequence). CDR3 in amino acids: CAWTEREGYEQYF. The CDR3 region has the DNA TGTGCCTGGACTGAGCGGGAGGGATACGAGCAGTACTTC.

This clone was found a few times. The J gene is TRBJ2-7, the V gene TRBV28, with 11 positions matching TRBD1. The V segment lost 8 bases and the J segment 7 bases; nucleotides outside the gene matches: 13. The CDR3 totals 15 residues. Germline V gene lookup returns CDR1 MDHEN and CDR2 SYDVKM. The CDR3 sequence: CASEVGVGQGGEQYF. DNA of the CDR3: TGTGCCAGCGAAGTAGGAGTGGGACAGGGGGGGGAGCAGTACTTC.

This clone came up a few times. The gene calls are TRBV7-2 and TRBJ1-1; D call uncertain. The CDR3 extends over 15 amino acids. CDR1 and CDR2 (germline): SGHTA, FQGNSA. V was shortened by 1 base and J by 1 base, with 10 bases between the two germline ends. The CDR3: CASSLEAGRNTEAFF. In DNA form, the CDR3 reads TGTGCCAGCAGCTTAGAGGCGGGGAGGAACACTGAAGCTTTCTTT.

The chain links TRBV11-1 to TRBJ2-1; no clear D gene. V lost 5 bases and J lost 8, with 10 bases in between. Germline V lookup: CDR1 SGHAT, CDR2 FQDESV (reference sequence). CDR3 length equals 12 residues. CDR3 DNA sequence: TGTGCCAGCAGCGGTCAAGAGGATGAGCAGTTCTTC. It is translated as CASSGQEDEQFF.